The present T cell receptor beta chain was sequenced within a study of blood T cell repertoires in COVID-19. The wider study: Samples of COVID-19 (acute and convalescent) were obtained from the United States, Italy and Spain. The cDNA or gDNA used as material had been derived from T cells, B-cell-depleted T cells, or PBMCs.

Looked up from germline, CDR1 is LGHNA and CDR2 is YNFKEQ. With V trimmed by 1 base and J by 5 bases, 8 bases remained unmatched. The CDR3 has 16 residues. Original processing methods: Amplified reference gene primers provided the basis for estimating nucleated cell counts. Generated by immunoSEQ multiplex PCR, the TCRdb table keeps only in-frame clones and is missing some. That table gives V, J and clone size, and the DNA gave D and trimming. The sample has 80,000 to 95,000 clones; approximately 90% are singletons. The origin of this receptor is a man aged 45-60 years with active or convalescent COVID-19. Sequences were obtained from peripheral blood. The rearrangement joins TRBV4-2 to TRBJ2-7; 10 nucleotides match TRBD2. The CDR3 DNA follows: TGTGCCAGCAGCCAAGGGGGAGCGGGAGGGGCCAACGAGCAGTACTTC. Amino acid sequence: CASSQGGAGGANEQYF.